This T cell receptor beta chain is from a study of T cell responses to AZD1222 COVID-19 vaccine. TCRdb keeps only in-frame clones here, not all; method: immunoSEQ multiplex PCR. The sample records roughly 70,000 clones, more than 65% being singletons. The CDR3 is 15 amino acids. Germline values: CDR1 LGHDT, CDR2 YNNKEL (reference sequence). The J segment lost 4 bases and the V segment lost 4 bases, leaving 8 bases of the junction unmatched. The sequenced sample was peripheral blood, obtained on day 0 of MenACWY control vaccination. The receptor was derived from an adult in good health. The V and J genes are TRBV3-1 (or the pseudogene TRBV3-2) and TRBJ2-5; TRBD2 aligns across 8 bases. For the CDR3, the DNA is TGTGCCAGCAGCCTATACGGGGGGGGAGTAGAGACCCAGTACTTC. Protein sequence: CASSLYGGGVETQYF.